Each of the 21 T cell receptor beta chains below was sequenced from the same sample in a study of OX40 agonist ivuxolimab in advanced cancers. Only in-frame clones appear in the TCRdb table, and some are missing; sequencing was by immunoSEQ multiplex PCR. Counted here are some 68,000 clones, approximately 90% occurring once; the ten biggest clones make up 10% to 12%. The source was CD4+ or CD8+ T cells sorted from blood, collected in a trial of the OX40 agonist ivuxolimab. The receptors stem from an adult with an advanced solid tumor such as melanoma, head and neck, liver or kidney cancer.

The chain employs TRBV5-1 and TRBJ1-2; TRBD1 is a possible D gene (6 bases). This CDR3 has 12 amino acids. The V and J ends lost 3 bases and 4 bases respectively, with 7 bases between them. CDR1 and CDR2 (germline): SGHRS, YFSETQ. CDR3 coding DNA: TGCGCCAGCAGCTCGGACAGCTATGGCTACACCTTC. Amino acids: CASSSDSYGYTF.

The J gene is TRBJ2-1, the V gene TRBV11-3; a weak D match, TRBD2 (7 bases). This CDR3 has 19 residues. The V end was cut by 0 bases, the J end by 3 bases, with 21 bases between. The germline V gene has CDR1 SGHNT and CDR2 YENEEA. The CDR3 is CASSLDISRGGGSYNEQFF. The CDR3 DNA follows: TGTGCCAGCAGCTTAGATATTAGTCGCGGCGGGGGCAGCTACAATGAGCAGTTCTTC.

The V gene is TRBV4-1, the J gene TRBJ2-6; TRBD2 agrees at 7 bases. Unmatched junction bases numbered 3, after V lost 1 base and J lost 0 bases. CDR3 length: 17 residues. Germline V gene data show CDR1 as MGHRA and CDR2 as YSYEKL. Here the CDR3 reads CASSQVGGGSGANVLTF. CDR3 nucleotides: TGCGCCAGCAGCCAAGTAGGCGGGGGCTCTGGGGCCAACGTCCTGACTTTC.

A few counts support this clone. The chain recombines TRBV20-1 with TRBJ2-1; D gene uncertain. V was trimmed by 0 bases and J by 10 bases, leaving 7 bases between them. Germline V gene sequence: CDR1 DFQATT, CDR2 SNEGSKA (reference sequence). The CDR3 runs 11 residues. The CDR3 reads CSARDFPEQFF. The CDR3 DNA reads as TGCAGTGCTAGAGATTTTCCCGAGCAGTTCTTC.

The J gene is TRBJ1-4, the V gene TRBV19, with 7 bases that match TRBD1. This CDR3 spans 15 amino acids. The V gene's germline CDR1 is LNHDA and CDR2 SQIVND (reference sequence). Trimming cost V 5 bases and J 4 bases; bases outside gene matches: 7. CDR3 amino acids: CASSWGQNLNEKLFF. Written as DNA, the CDR3 is TGTGCCAGTAGTTGGGGACAGAATCTTAATGAAAAACTGTTTTTT. The complete variable domain, with remaining parts taken from reference TRBV19 and TRBJ1-4, reads DGGITQSPKYLFRKEGQNVTLSCEQNLNHDAMYWYRQDPGQGLRLIYYSQIVNDFQKGDIAEGYSVSREKKESFPLTVTSAQKNPTAFYLCASSWGQNLNEKLFFGSGTQLSVL.

A few counts support this clone. CDR3 DNA sequence: TGTGCCAGCAGCATAGTCAGGGGCGCGGAGCAGTTCTTC. This codes for CASSIVRGAEQFF. The genes are TRBV7-2 and TRBJ2-1; possibly TRBD1 for D (6 bases). CDR3 length: 13 amino acids. Germline V gene data show CDR1 as SGHTA and CDR2 as FQGNSA. Trimming shortened V by 5 bases and J by 10 bases, and 15 bases separated the two germline ends.

V usage is TRBV27 and J usage is TRBJ2-7; D gene unclear. The germline V gene has CDR1 MNHEY and CDR2 SMNVEV (reference sequence). The V end was cut by 2 bases, the J end by 0 bases, with 14 bases between. The CDR3 covers 16 residues. CDR3 sequence reads: CASSLVGEGISYEQYF. The CDR3 DNA reads as TGTGCCAGCAGTTTAGTTGGTGAAGGGATCTCCTACGAGCAGTACTTC.

This clone was counted once. This rearrangement joins TRBV5-4 to TRBJ2-1; D is undetermined. Germline CDR1 reads SGHNT; CDR2 reads YYREEE (reference sequence). The CDR3 runs 13 residues. V was pared by 0 bases and J by 4 bases, with 5 bases between. The CDR3 DNA follows: TGTGCCAGCAGCTTGGACAGTTACAATGAGCAGTTCTTC. Protein sequence: CASSLDSYNEQFF.

The chain joins TRBV18 to TRBJ2-7; 11 positions agree with TRBD2. Germline V gives CDR1 KGHSH, CDR2 LQKENI. The CDR3 totals 17 residues. Trimming cost V 0 bases and J 7 bases; bases outside gene matches: 11. CDR3: CASSPPGRLAGRGEQYF. The DNA for the CDR3 is TGTGCCAGCTCACCACCTGGCCGACTAGCGGGAAGGGGGGAGCAGTACTTC.

V gene TRBV28 combines with J gene TRBJ2-7; the D call may be TRBD1 or TRBD2 (5 bases each). CDR1 and CDR2 from the germline V gene are MDHEN and SYDVKM. The CDR3 is 13 amino acids. Trimming shortened V by 5 bases and J by 0 bases, and 8 bases separated the two germline ends. CDR3 residues: CASSPGSSYEQYF. CDR3 nucleotide sequence: TGTGCCAGCAGTCCAGGGAGCTCCTACGAGCAGTACTTC. Together with reference TRBV28 and TRBJ2-7, the CDR3 gives the full variable domain: DVKVTQSSRYLVKRTGEKVFLECVQDMDHENMFWYRQDPGLGLRLIYFSYDVKMKEKGDIPEGYSVSREKKERFSLILESASTNQTSMYLCASSPGSSYEQYFGPGTRLTVT.

V usage is TRBV5-1 and J usage is TRBJ1-1; 8 bases match TRBD1. CDR3 length equals 15 residues. The germline CDR1 and CDR2 sequences are SGHRS and YFSETQ. V shed 2 bases and J 0 bases; nucleotides not matched to a gene: 3. The CDR3 reads CASSLRTGLNTEAFF. The CDR3, as DNA: TGCGCCAGCAGCTTAAGGACAGGGTTGAACACTGAAGCTTTCTTT.

V usage is TRBV7-2 and J usage is TRBJ2-5, with no clear D. TRBJ2-7 explains the end of the DNA better; the J call may be wrong. From germline, CDR1 is SGHTA and CDR2 FQGNSA. The CDR3 has 11 residues. CDR3 sequence reads: CATSLVDEQYF. In DNA form, the CDR3 reads TGTGCCACTTCGCTAGTTGACGAGCAGTACTTC.

V and J are TRBV5-4 and TRBJ2-3; no firm D call. The CDR3 has 14 residues. The V end lost 0 bases, the J end lost 3 bases, and 8 bases lay between the germline ends. The V gene's germline CDR1 is SGHNT and CDR2 YYREEE (reference sequence). The CDR3 sequence is CASSLDLGTDTQYF. CDR3 bases: TGTGCCAGCAGCTTGGACCTGGGGACAGATACGCAGTATTTT.

CDR3 DNA: TGTGCCAGCAGCGGGGCGGGCAATATTCCCACAGATACGCAGTATTTT. This encodes CASSGAGNIPTDTQYF. This sequence joins TRBV9 and TRBJ2-3; D is possibly TRBD2 (5 bases). Trimming took off 3 bases at V and 2 bases at J, with 16 bases between the two ends. The germline CDR1 and CDR2 sequences are SGDLS and YYNGEE. The CDR3 covers 16 residues.

The chain has TRBV13 and TRBJ2-3; D not resolved. CDR3 size: 13 residues. Trimming took 7 bases from V and 6 from J, leaving 14 bases between them. The germline CDR1 and CDR2 sequences are PRHDT and FYEKMQ (reference sequence). CDR3 amino acids: CASTTLGFDTQYF. CDR3 bases: TGTGCCAGCACCACACTCGGTTTCGATACGCAGTATTTT.

The rearrangement uses TRBV5-4 and TRBJ1-2; 7 positions agree with TRBD1. Germline assignment: CDR1 SGHNT and CDR2 YYREEE (reference sequence). This CDR3 has 18 residues. V shed 0 bases and J 5 bases; nucleotides not matched to a gene: 16. As DNA, the CDR3 is TGTGCCAGCAGCTTGGGTACCTTCGAGGCAGGGGGTAGATATGGCTACACCTTC. Translating it yields CASSLGTFEAGGRYGYTF.

The sample holds one count of this clone. The chain recombines TRBV21-1 with TRBJ1-1; TRBD1 is the table's D call, not checked against the DNA. TRBV21-1 is labeled a pseudogene. The CDR3 is 17 amino acids. The CDR3 protein is CASSTSRDRGRYTEAFF. For the CDR3, the DNA is TGTGCCAGCAGCACGTCCCGGGACAGGGGGCGATACACTGAAGCTTTCTTT.

The chain combines TRBV4-1 with TRBJ1-4; the match to TRBD1 covers 10 bases. Germline V gene sequence: CDR1 MGHRA, CDR2 YSYEKL. The CDR3 has 14 amino acids. After removal of 7 bases from V and 8 bases from J, the junction contained 7 bases not matched to a gene. The CDR3 loop is CASTRTGGGEKLFF. Written as DNA, the CDR3 is TGCGCCAGCACTCGGACAGGGGGTGGAGAAAAACTGTTTTTT.

The chain couples TRBV28 to TRBJ1-1; D unclear. Trimming removed 2 bases from V and 2 bases from J, with 9 bases in between. The CDR3 covers 14 residues. Germline values: CDR1 MDHEN, CDR2 SYDVKM. CDR3 in amino acids: CASSLGWGNTEAFF. As DNA, the CDR3 is TGTGCCAGCAGTTTAGGTTGGGGAAACACTGAAGCTTTCTTT.

This clone was seen a single time. V usage is TRBV4-1 and J usage is TRBJ1-6; D ambiguous. Trimming stripped 2 bases from V and 7 bases from J, with 9 bases between. The CDR3 loop spans 14 amino acids. CDR1 and CDR2 (germline): MGHRA, YSYEKL. In DNA form, the CDR3 reads TGCGCCAGCAGCCAACCACAGCGGAATTCACCCCTCCACTTT. The encoded protein is CASSQPQRNSPLHF.

V is TRBV5-1 and J is TRBJ1-1; the D gene is possibly TRBD1 (5 bases). CDR3 length equals 13 residues. CDR1 is SGHRS, CDR2 YFSETQ, per germline. V lost 2 bases to trimming and J lost 3 bases, with 8 bases between them. The CDR3 loop is CASSLGGDTEAFF. DNA for the CDR3: TGCGCCAGCAGCTTAGGAGGGGACACTGAAGCTTTCTTT.